Shown below are 22 T cell receptor beta chains from a single sample sequenced in a study of neurological immune-mediated disorders. TCRdb used MiXCR to reprocess the 5' RACE reads, holding one entry per CDR3 protein. The sample yields roughly 21,000 distinct CDR3 sequences, roughly 15% seen once. Sequencing used PBMCs. The receptors here all came from a female donor with HTLV-1-associated myelopathy (HAM/TSP).

This clonotype was recorded at least ten times. V and J are TRBV5-1 and TRBJ2-7; possibly TRBD1 or TRBD2 for D (5 bases each). The CDR3 spans 15 residues. The V gene's germline CDR1 is SGHRS and CDR2 YFSETQ. Trimming removed 0 bases from V and 3 bases from J, with 13 bases in between. The CDR3 loop is CASSLASGPNYEQYF. CDR3 sequence (DNA): TGCGCCAGCAGCTTGGCCTCGGGACCGAACTACGAGCAGTACTTC.

This clonotype came up many times. The DNA for the CDR3 is TGCGCCAGCAGCCAAGATCGGGTTAGCGGGGGGGCGAACACCGGGGAGCTGTTTTTT. Protein sequence: CASSQDRVSGGANTGELFF. The chain employs TRBV4-1 and TRBJ2-2; TRBD2 matches 11 bases. CDR3 length: 19 residues. Germline CDR1 MGHRA, CDR2 YSYEKL. Trimming took 0 bases from V and 0 from J; bases not matched to a gene: 6.

This clonotype came up many times. The chain is built from TRBV29-1 and TRBJ2-7; 8 bases align to TRBD2. V was pared by 4 bases and J by 1 base, with 6 bases of the junction left unmatched. Germline CDR1 reads SQVTM; CDR2 reads ANQGSEA. The CDR3 spans 14 residues. The CDR3, as DNA: TGCAGCGTTGGTACGGGGGGGTCATCCTACGAGCAGTACTTC. It codes for CSVGTGGSSYEQYF.

This clonotype was observed many times. The J gene is TRBJ1-4, the V gene TRBV5-5; D gene unclear. Per germline, CDR1 SGHKS and CDR2 YYEKEE (reference sequence). The CDR3 sequence is 14 residues long. The V gene lost 4 bases and the J gene lost 3 bases, with 10 bases spanning the gap. CDR3 nucleotides: TGTGCCAGCAGCACCCAAGCCTCTAATGAAAAACTGTTTTTT. Its translation: CASSTQASNEKLFF.

This clonotype was counted at least ten times. This chain uses TRBV19 with TRBJ2-1; 9 nucleotides line up with TRBD1. Losses at the gene ends were 2 bases for V and 5 bases for J; bases not matched to a gene: 4. Germline V gene lookup returns CDR1 LNHDA and CDR2 SQIVND (reference sequence). The CDR3 contains 15 residues. The CDR3 protein is CASSIRRTGDNEQFF. The CDR3 DNA reads as TGTGCCAGTAGTATAAGGAGGACAGGGGACAATGAGCAGTTCTTC.

This clonotype was observed at least ten times. This chain uses TRBV5-1 with TRBJ2-2; TRBD2 matches 9 bases. The V segment lost 4 bases and the J segment 4 bases; nucleotides outside the gene matches: 11. Per the germline V gene, CDR1 is SGHRS and CDR2 is YFSETQ. This CDR3 has 17 amino acids. The CDR3 DNA sequence: TGCGCCAGCAGCCCGAGTATGACTAGCGGAGTCACCGGGGAGCTGTTTTTT. Amino acid sequence: CASSPSMTSGVTGELFF.

J is TRBJ1-2 and V is TRBV20-1; no reliable D call. Trimming took 3 bases from V and 2 from J, leaving 13 bases between them. The CDR3 covers 14 residues. CDR1 DFQATT and CDR2 SNEGSKA come from the germline V gene (reference sequence). CDR3 nucleotide sequence: TGCAGTGCTAGCCAACTACTGGGGAACTATGGCTACACCTTC. It specifies CSASQLLGNYGYTF.

This clonotype was counted many times. The chain couples TRBV3-1 to TRBJ1-6; D is perhaps TRBD1 (5 bases). CDR1 and CDR2 from the germline V gene are LGHDT and YNNKEL (reference sequence). This CDR3 is built from 12 residues. V lost 10 bases and J 8 bases, leaving 12 bases between the germline ends. CDR3 in DNA: TGTGCCACAACGTTGGGGGATTCACCCCTCCACTTT. Encoded protein: CATTLGDSPLHF.

This clonotype was seen ten or more times. V and J are TRBV5-5 and TRBJ1-5, with D hard to call. From germline, CDR1 is SGHKS and CDR2 YYEKEE (reference sequence). V was cut by 0 bases and J by 6 bases, with 10 bases left in between. This CDR3 is built from 14 residues. This chain's CDR3 is CASSLGLAGQPQHF. The CDR3 coding sequence is TGTGCCAGCAGCTTGGGCCTGGCGGGTCAGCCCCAGCATTTT.

This clonotype has a count of ten or more. J is TRBJ2-7 and V is TRBV2; D is uncertain. V gave up 6 bases and J gave up 2 bases, with 11 bases separating them. This CDR3 region has 13 residues. The V gene's germline CDR1 is SNHLY and CDR2 FYNNEI. CDR3 loop: CASRRPATYEQYF. The CDR3 DNA is TGTGCCAGCAGAAGACCCGCCACCTACGAGCAGTACTTC.

This clonotype rates as medium-sized. The chain employs TRBV5-1 and TRBJ2-5; TRBD1 aligns across 7 bases. Germline V gene lookup returns CDR1 SGHRS and CDR2 YFSETQ. The CDR3 has 14 amino acids. V shed 2 bases and J 0 bases; nucleotides not matched to a gene: 1. CDR3 residues: CASSFRGYQETQYF. The CDR3 DNA reads TGCGCCAGCAGCTTCAGGGGGTACCAAGAGACCCAGTACTTC.

This clonotype was seen ten or more times. The chain joins TRBV5-1 to TRBJ1-1, with 7 bases matching TRBD1. V gave up 0 bases and J gave up 1 base; unmatched junction bases: 6. The CDR3 is 16 residues long. Germline V gene data show CDR1 as SGHRS and CDR2 as YFSETQ. DNA for the CDR3: TGCGCCAGCAGCTTGGATGCAGGGGGAACGAACACTGAAGCTTTCTTT. Translating gives CASSLDAGGTNTEAFF.

This clonotype was seen ten or more times. The chain carries TRBV14 and TRBJ2-7; tentative D call: TRBD1 (5 bases). CDR1 is SGHDN, CDR2 FVKESK, per germline. Trimming left V 4 bases short and J 6 bases short, with 13 bases between. The CDR3 contains 13 residues. DNA for the CDR3: TGTGCCAGCAGCCGCGCTGGGCAGGGCGAGCAGTACTTC. It specifies CASSRAGQGEQYF. The full variable domain, completed using reference TRBV14 and TRBJ2-7, is EAGVTQFPSHSVIEKGQTVTLRCDPISGHDNLYWYRRVMGKEIKFLLHFVKESKQDESGMPNNRFLAERTGGTYSTLKVQPAELEDSGVYFCASSRAGQGEQYFGPGTRLTVT.

This clonotype was recorded at least ten times. CDR3 region: CASSLTGTASPLHF. In nucleotides, the CDR3 is TGTGCCAGCAGCTTAACAGGGACGGCTTCACCCCTCCACTTT. J is TRBJ1-6 and V is TRBV7-2, with D possibly being TRBD1 (6 bases). The germline gives CDR1 SGHTA, CDR2 FQGNSA. The CDR3 totals 14 residues. Trimming pared 2 bases from V and 9 bases from J, leaving 11 bases between.

The rearrangement uses TRBV7-9 and TRBJ2-3; possibly TRBD1 or TRBD2 for D (5 bases each). Between the trimmed V and J ends, which lost 4 bases and 0 bases, there was a span of 17 bases. The V gene's germline CDR1 is SEHNR and CDR2 FQNEAQ (reference sequence). The CDR3 is 17 residues long. This CDR3 is CASSSNWGSISTDTQYF. For the CDR3, the DNA is TGTGCCAGCAGCTCCAACTGGGGGTCCATTAGCACAGATACGCAGTATTTT.

The chain couples TRBV6-5 to TRBJ1-5, with a weak D call TRBD1 (5 bases). The V gene lost 2 bases and the J gene lost 6 bases, with 11 bases spanning the gap. Per the germline V gene, CDR1 is MNHEY and CDR2 is SVGAGI. CDR3 length equals 14 residues. CDR3 sequence reads: CASSYLGGSQPQHF. The CDR3 region has the DNA TGTGCCAGCAGTTACCTTGGGGGGAGTCAGCCCCAGCATTTT.

This clonotype has ten or more counts. The chain links TRBV28 to TRBJ2-3; 12 positions agree with TRBD2. The CDR3 contains 15 residues. V was clipped by 7 bases and J by 2 bases; unmatched bases: 4. Germline V gives CDR1 MDHEN, CDR2 SYDVKM. CDR3 in amino acids: CASTSGGAFTDTQYF. The CDR3 DNA sequence: TGTGCCAGCACTAGCGGGGGGGCCTTCACAGATACGCAGTATTTT.

In its sample, this clonotype was seen a few times. Germline and junction disagree at one end, which may indicate a read error. This chain uses TRBV20-1 with TRBJ1-6; D is undetermined. CDR3 length: 13 residues. Looked up from germline, CDR1 is DFQATT and CDR2 is SNEGSKA (reference sequence). This chain's CDR3 is CSVPTGPYSPIHF. The CDR3 DNA is TGCAGTGTTCCCACGGGCCCTTATTCACCCATCCACTTT.

On this clonotype: A much larger clone differs by one base, so this may be a read error. This rearrangement joins TRBV10-2 to TRBJ1-1; a possible D gene is TRBD1 (5 bases). The CDR3 runs to 13 residues. Germline assignment: CDR1 WSHSY and CDR2 SAAADI. The V gene lost 6 bases and the J gene lost 5 bases, with 13 bases spanning the gap. CDR3 region: CASRRDPKTEAFF. The CDR3, as DNA: TGCGCCAGCAGAAGGGACCCGAAAACTGAAGCTTTCTTT.

There are many counts of this clonotype. The chain recombines TRBV5-1 with TRBJ1-1; D remains unclear. The CDR3 totals 13 residues. Germline V gene data show CDR1 as SGHRS and CDR2 as YFSETQ. Deletions cut 5 bases from V and 4 bases from J, with 12 bases between. The CDR3 sequence: CASREGESTEAFF. The CDR3 DNA reads TGCGCCAGCAGGGAGGGAGAGTCCACTGAAGCTTTCTTT.

There are many counts of this clonotype. J is TRBJ1-6 and V is TRBV3-1; D is unclear. CDR1 is LGHDT and CDR2 is YNNKEL in the germline V gene (reference sequence). The CDR3 totals 12 residues. Trimming left V 2 bases short and J 7 bases short, with 3 bases between. CDR3 region: CASSQQNSPLHF. CDR3 sequence (DNA): TGTGCCAGCAGCCAACAGAATTCACCCCTCCACTTT.

By share, this clonotype counts as medium-sized. The chain recombines TRBV20-1 with TRBJ2-1; 9 bases are shared with TRBD2. V trimming: 4 bases; J trimming: 10 bases; junction bases outside the gene matches: 14. Germline values: CDR1 DFQATT, CDR2 SNEGSKA (reference sequence). The CDR3 contains 15 residues. The CDR3 coding sequence is TGCAGTGCTATGCGCGCTCTTGGACTAGCGATAGAGCAGTTCTTC. Amino acids: CSAMRALGLAIEQFF.